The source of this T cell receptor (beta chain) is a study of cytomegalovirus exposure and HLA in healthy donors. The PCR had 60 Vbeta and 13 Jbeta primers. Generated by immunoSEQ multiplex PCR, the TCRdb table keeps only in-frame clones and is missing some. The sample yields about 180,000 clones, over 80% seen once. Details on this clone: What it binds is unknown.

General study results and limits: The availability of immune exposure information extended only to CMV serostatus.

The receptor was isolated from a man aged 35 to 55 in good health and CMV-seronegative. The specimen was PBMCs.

CDR3 DNA sequence: TGCGCCAGCAGCCAAGTGATAGCGGGGGCTCAGTTGATAAATACGCAGTATTTT. Its protein product is CASSQVIAGAQLINTQYF. The chain links TRBV4-1 to TRBJ2-3, with 9 bases lining up with TRBD2. J lost 7 bases, V lost 1 base, and 15 bases had no gene match. Looked up from germline, CDR1 is MGHRA and CDR2 is YSYEKL. This CDR3 region has 18 residues.